This T cell receptor beta chain originates from a study of metastatic and nonmetastatic thyroid tumors (TCRdb year 2020). A note on the overall study: Repertoires were compared across peripheral blood and tumor or nodule tissue samples from malignant and benign thyroid patients. Points the paper makes about the study in general: In both blood and tumor samples, TCR beta diversity was reported to be significantly higher in malignant tumors than in benign nodules.

The library was made by PCR. Reads for this sample came from an Illumina HiSeq 4000. High-throughput sequencing was used to profile the TCR beta-chain CDR3 region of every patient. The authors' pipeline ran thus. Drawing on CDR3 differences between clinicopathological groups, the researchers built a classifier meant to tell apart patients with distant-metastatic papillary thyroid cancer. To measure repertoire diversity the researchers used the Shannon index, while the Morisita-Horn index served to gauge how similar the tumor and blood repertoires were. TCRdb took the public reads, trimmed them with fastp at Q25, ran MiXCR for clone calling and kept in-frame beta chains. The V and J calls here are based on TCRdb, not the publication. The sample table lists about 40,000 clones, about an eighth of them with a count of one. 20% to 25% of the sample is in the top ten clones. No treatment had been received by any patient before thyroid surgery. Using T-cell receptor beta sequencing, the study looked back at clinical samples from patients collected from the early 2010s to the late 2010s.

V is cut back by 5 bases and J by 8 bases, with 11 bases in the junction unmatched. According to the germline V gene (reference sequence), CDR1 reads SEHNR and CDR2 reads FQNEAQ. The CDR3 contains 14 residues, cysteine and phenylalanine counted. Only the CDR3 DNA is retained, 42 bases long and in frame from the first base. The sample holds many counts of this clone. This receptor's antigen is unknown. No base quality information exists; no much larger clone differs at one position. This chain joins TRBV7-9 to TRBJ1-2; the central 7 bases match TRBD1. The TCR was taken from a female donor with papillary thyroid cancer or a benign thyroid nodule (not recorded which). Some clones in this sample may be carry-over from other donors' samples. The sequencing input was blood. The DNA sequence is TGTGCCAGCAGCGAAAGGGGGCAGGGCGGCGGCTACACCTTC. This gives the protein CASSERGQGGGYTF.